This TCR beta chain was sequenced for a study of T cell repertoires in cytomegalovirus infection. Across the study: Well-studied HLA-B-restricted epitopes and recently identified HLA-C-restricted epitopes of CMV were both used in the study. CMV infection plus the matching HLA type was flagged by public TCR beta signatures. Study results and caveats: It was HLA-C-restricted CMV-specific TCR beta clonotypes that dominated the response ex vivo.

TCRdb itself ran the reads through MiXCR, one entry per CDR3 protein. The sample lists 800,000 to 950,000 distinct CDR3 sequences, around a third occurring once. The CDR3 is 16 amino acids. Trimming stripped 0 bases from V and 0 bases from J, with 9 bases between. Germline V lookup: CDR1 MNHEY, CDR2 SMNVEV (reference sequence). In the case of this clonotype: Its antigen remains unidentified.

The V gene is TRBV27, the J gene TRBJ1-3; D not certain. The receptor's source is a human donor in good health (CMV status not recorded). Some clones in this sample may be carry-over from other donors' samples. The sequencing here drew on cultured CD8+ T cells from PBMCs, taken from culture after CMV antigen stimulation. CDR3 sequence: CASSLSIPSSGNTIYF. The DNA for the CDR3 is TGTGCCAGCAGTTTATCCATACCGAGCTCTGGAAACACCATATATTTT.